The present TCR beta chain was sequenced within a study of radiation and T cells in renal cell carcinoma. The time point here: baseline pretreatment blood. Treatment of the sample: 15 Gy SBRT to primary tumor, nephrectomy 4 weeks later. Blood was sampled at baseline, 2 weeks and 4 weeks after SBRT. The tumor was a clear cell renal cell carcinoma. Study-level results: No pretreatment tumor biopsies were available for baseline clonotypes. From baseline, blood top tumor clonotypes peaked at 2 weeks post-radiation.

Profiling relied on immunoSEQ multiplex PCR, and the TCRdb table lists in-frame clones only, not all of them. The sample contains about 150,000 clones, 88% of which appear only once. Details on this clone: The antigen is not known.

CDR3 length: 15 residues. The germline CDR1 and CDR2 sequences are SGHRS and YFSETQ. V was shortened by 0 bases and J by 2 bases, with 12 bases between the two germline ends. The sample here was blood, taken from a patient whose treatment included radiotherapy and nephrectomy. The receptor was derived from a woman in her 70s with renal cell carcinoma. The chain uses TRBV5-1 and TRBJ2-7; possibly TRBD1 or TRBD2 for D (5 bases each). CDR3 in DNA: TGCGCCAGCAGCTTGGAGCAGGGACCCACCTACGAGCAGTACTTC. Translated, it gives CASSLEQGPTYEQYF.